These T cell receptor beta chains were read from a single sample in a study of blood T cell repertoires in COVID-19. Sequenced by immunoSEQ multiplex PCR; TCRdb stores in-frame clones only, minus some. Of 130,000 to 150,000 clones in the sample, about 80% are singletons; the top ten hold roughly 9.2%. Source material: PBMCs or T cells enriched from blood (not recorded which). The receptors originated from a man aged 45-65 years who had recovered from COVID-19. The CDR3 runs from the conserved cysteine through the conserved F or W. The D gene is left open where the match is weak. Part of the rows lack a size; the others show once, few, many or a class for expanded clones.

clone size,D gene,V gene,J gene,CDR3 DNA,CDR3 protein
.,TRBD1,TRBV29-1,TRBJ1-2,TGCAGCGTTGAGGCTAGACAGGGGGCGAGGTATGGCTACACCTTC,CSVEARQGARYGYTF
.,TRBD2,TRBV28,TRBJ2-7,TGTGCCAGCAGTCCCGACCTGGTGGGGGGGGCCTACGAGCAGTACTTC,CASSPDLVGGAYEQYF
.,TRBD1,TRBV27,TRBJ2-5,TGTGCCAGCACCAGGGGGACGGGGGAGACCCAGTACTTC,CASTRGTGETQYF
.,TRBD2,TRBV19,TRBJ2-7,TGTGCCAGTAGTATAGGCGGGACTAGCTACTACGAGCAGTACTTC,CASSIGGTSYYEQYF
.,TRBD1,TRBV4-3,TRBJ2-7,TGCGCCAGCAGCCCAGGGACAGGGACCGAGCAGTACTTC,CASSPGTGTEQYF
.,.,TRBV19,TRBJ1-2,TGTGCCAGTAGTATCCGCAGCTATGGCTACACCTTC,CASSIRSYGYTF
.,TRBD1,TRBV12-3/TRBV12-4,TRBJ1-2,TGTGCCAGCAGCCGGACAGGCAGCTATGGCTACACCTTC,CASSRTGSYGYTF
.,TRBD1,TRBV30,TRBJ1-3,TGTGCCTGGACACGTGGAGGGGGCGCTGGAAACACCATATATTTT,CAWTRGGGAGNTIYF
medium-sized,TRBD1,TRBV12-5,TRBJ1-5,TGTGCTAGTGGGGATACAGGGGCCGCCAATCAGCCCCAGCATTTT,CASGDTGAANQPQHF
.,TRBD1,TRBV6-5,TRBJ2-5,TGTGCCAGCAGTCCGACAGGGGGAGAGACCCAGTACTTC,CASSPTGGETQYF
.,TRBD1,TRBV4-1,TRBJ1-6,TGCGCCAGCAGCCAAGATGGCGGGACAGGGAGGACTTATAATTCACCCCTCCACTTT,CASSQDGGTGRTYNSPLHF
.,.,TRBV9,TRBJ2-3,TGTGCCAGCAGCGCACAGGGCCCCCCAGATACGCAGTATTTT,CASSAQGPPDTQYF
few,TRBD2,TRBV5-8,TRBJ2-1,TGTGCCAGCAGCCCCCTCGGACTAGCGGGGGTTTACTCCTACAATGAGCAGTTCTTC,CASSPLGLAGVYSYNEQFF
.,.,TRBV5-1,TRBJ1-3,TGCGCCAGCAGCTTGTCGGGGTTTGGAAACACCATATATTTT,CASSLSGFGNTIYF
.,.,TRBV28,TRBJ1-1,TGTGCCAGCAGTAGCTACAACTACCCAAACACTGAAGCTTTCTTT,CASSSYNYPNTEAFF
.,TRBD2,TRBV14,TRBJ2-1,TGTGCCAGCAGCTCCTCGTGGGCGGGGGACTACAATGAGCAGTTCTTC,CASSSSWAGDYNEQFF
few,.,TRBV7-9,TRBJ2-7,TGTGCCAGCAGCTTATCAACACAGGAGCAGTACTTC,CASSLSTQEQYF
.,.,TRBV11-2,TRBJ2-1,TGTGCCAGCAGCCCCTCGGGGGGCATGTATGAGCAGTTCTTC,CASSPSGGMYEQFF
.,TRBD2,TRBV6-5,TRBJ2-3,TGTGCCAGCAGTCTTAGCGGGGGGGCCGGCTTCCAGTATTTT,CASSLSGGAGFQYF
.,TRBD1,TRBV6-2/TRBV6-3,TRBJ1-2,TGTGCCAGCAGTTTAAGTAGTGCCCGGGACAGGAGGAATGGCTACACCTTC,CASSLSSARDRRNGYTF
.,TRBD2,TRBV10-1,TRBJ2-7,TGCGCCAGCAGGGGGTGCCCCCCTCGGCTAGCGGGGCGTTTATATAAGGGGTACGAGCAGTACTTC,CASRGCPPRLAGRLYKGYEQYF
.,TRBD1,TRBV5-1,TRBJ2-7,TGCGCCAGCAGCTCCGGACAGGGGGTCGGCGAGCAGTACTTC,CASSSGQGVGEQYF
.,.,TRBV19,TRBJ2-3,TGTGCCAGTAGTAACAGGTTGGCAGATACGCAGTATTTT,CASSNRLADTQYF
few,.,TRBV6-2/TRBV6-3,TRBJ2-3,TGTGCCAGCAGCCCACTAGGAGGAGGTTCAGATACGCAGTATTTT,CASSPLGGGSDTQYF
few,.,TRBV28,TRBJ1-1,TGTGCCAGCAGAGTCGGGACTGCCGAAGCTTTCTTT,CASRVGTAEAFF
.,.,TRBV21-1,TRBJ2-7,TGTGCCAGCAGCAAAGGATCGACGGAGGTGGCCTACGAGCAGTACTTC,CASSKGSTEVAYEQYF
.,TRBD1,TRBV6-6,TRBJ1-1,TGTGCCAGCGCATTAGGACCGACAGGGATGAACACTGAAGCTTTCTTT,CASALGPTGMNTEAFF
.,TRBD1,TRBV15,TRBJ2-7,TGTGCCACCAGCAAAGAGCCAGGGGGCGCATCCTACGAGCAGTACTTC,CATSKEPGGASYEQYF
.,.,TRBV6-6,TRBJ1-3,TGTGCCAGCAGGCAAGGGGTGGGAAACACCATATATTTT,CASRQGVGNTIYF
.,TRBD1,TRBV15,TRBJ1-2,TGTGCCACCAGCCCTACGGACGGCGGGTGGCAGGGGGGCTATGGCTACACCTTC,CATSPTDGGWQGGYGYTF
once,TRBD2,TRBV9,TRBJ2-3,TGTGCCAGCAGCGTAGCTGGGGCGGGGGGGACAGATACGCAGTATTTT,CASSVAGAGGTDTQYF
once,TRBD1,TRBV28,TRBJ2-6,TGTGCCAGCAGTGTGACAGGGAAATTTATGTCTGGGGCCAACGTCCTGACTTTC,CASSVTGKFMSGANVLTF
.,TRBD1,TRBV27,TRBJ1-3,TGTGCCAGCAGTTCGTCGACAGGGTCATATGGAAACACCATATATTTT,CASSSSTGSYGNTIYF
.,TRBD1,TRBV11-1,TRBJ1-6,TGTGCCAGCAGCTCAGGGACAGGGGATTATTCACCCCTCCACTTT,CASSSGTGDYSPLHF
.,.,TRBV3-1/TRBV3-2,TRBJ1-3,TGTGCCAGCAGCCCTCCTGCAGGGAGGGCTGGAAACACCATATATTTT,CASSPPAGRAGNTIYF
.,TRBD1,TRBV6-2/TRBV6-3,TRBJ2-7,TGTGCCAGCAGCGGTCTCCGGACAGGTTACTACGAGCAGTACTTC,CASSGLRTGYYEQYF
.,TRBD2,TRBV27,TRBJ2-1,TGTGCCAGCAACCCCGGGGGGGTACTAGCGGGGGGTTACAATGAGCAGTTCTTC,CASNPGGVLAGGYNEQFF
.,.,TRBV7-2,TRBJ2-1,TGTGCCAGCAGCCTACCGACACTGATCGGGGACAATGAGCAGTTCTTC,CASSLPTLIGDNEQFF
few,.,TRBV10-3,TRBJ2-5,TGTGCCATCAGGGACAGAGCACAAGAGACCCAGTACTTC,CAIRDRAQETQYF
.,TRBD1,TRBV18,TRBJ1-6,TGTGCCAGCTCACCGAAAACAGGGGTGAATTCACCCCTCCACTTT,CASSPKTGVNSPLHF
once,TRBD1,TRBV6-2/TRBV6-3,TRBJ1-2,TGTGCCAGCAGCCCCGGGACAGATAACTATGGCTACACCTTC,CASSPGTDNYGYTF
.,TRBD1,TRBV19,TRBJ1-6,TGTGCCAGTAGTGCGACAGGGGACGGTTCACCCCTCCACTTT,CASSATGDGSPLHF
few,.,TRBV24-1,TRBJ1-1,TGTGCCACCAGCCCCGGGGGGGCTCGGACTGAAGCTTTCTTT,CATSPGGARTEAFF
once,.,TRBV29-1,TRBJ2-2,TGCAGCTTTCAGGGCCTCTTGGGTGGCGGGGAGCTGTTTTTT,CSFQGLLGGGELFF
once,.,TRBV18,TRBJ2-2,TGTGCCAGCTCACCAGACAGTTTTAACACCGGGGAGCTGTTTTTT,CASSPDSFNTGELFF
.,TRBD2,TRBV5-1,TRBJ2-3,TGCGCCAGCAGCCTGACTAGCGGGGGGGCCCCAGATACGCAGTATTTT,CASSLTSGGAPDTQYF